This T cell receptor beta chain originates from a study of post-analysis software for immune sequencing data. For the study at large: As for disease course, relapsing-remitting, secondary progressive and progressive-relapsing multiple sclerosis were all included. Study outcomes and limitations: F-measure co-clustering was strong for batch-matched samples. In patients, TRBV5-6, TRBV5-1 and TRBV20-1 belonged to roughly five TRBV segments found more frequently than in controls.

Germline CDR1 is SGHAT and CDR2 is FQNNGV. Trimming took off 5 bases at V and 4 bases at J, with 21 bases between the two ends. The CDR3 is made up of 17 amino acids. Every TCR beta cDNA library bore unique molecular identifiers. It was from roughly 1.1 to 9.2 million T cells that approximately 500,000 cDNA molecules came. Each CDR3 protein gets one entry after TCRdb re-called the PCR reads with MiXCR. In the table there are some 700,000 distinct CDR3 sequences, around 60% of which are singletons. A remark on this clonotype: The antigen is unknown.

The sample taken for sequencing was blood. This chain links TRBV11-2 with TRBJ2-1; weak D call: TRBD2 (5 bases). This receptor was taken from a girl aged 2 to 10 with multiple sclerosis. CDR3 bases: TGTGCCAGCAGCCCGGGATTGATGAGCGTTGAATACAATGAGCAGTTCTTC. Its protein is CASSPGLMSVEYNEQFF.